The 13 T cell receptor beta chains listed next were all sequenced from one sample in a study of cytomegalovirus exposure and HLA in healthy donors. This PCR relied on a set of 60 Vbeta primers and 13 Jbeta primers. Sequenced by immunoSEQ multiplex PCR; TCRdb stores in-frame clones only, minus some. Among 170,000 or so clones, around 84% were seen once, and the ten largest hold roughly 6.7%. The sequenced sample consisted of PBMCs. Receptors originate from a man aged 45-65 years in good health and CMV-seropositive.

V gene TRBV27 combines with J gene TRBJ1-1, with D uncertain. This CDR3 region has 16 residues. Germline values: CDR1 MNHEY, CDR2 SMNVEV (reference sequence). Trimming stripped 6 bases from V and 5 bases from J, with 22 bases between. The CDR3 here is CASRPWGSAGGTEAFF. The CDR3 DNA is TGTGCCAGCAGACCTTGGGGAAGCGCGGGTGGGACTGAAGCTTTCTTT.

V gene TRBV7-2 combines with J gene TRBJ1-1; possible D gene TRBD1, 5 bases. The V end lost 0 bases, the J end lost 11 bases, and 10 bases lay between the germline ends. CDR3 length equals 12 residues. CDR1 and CDR2 (germline): SGHTA, FQGNSA. CDR3 sequence reads: CASSLAGRWAFF. The DNA for the CDR3 is TGTGCCAGCAGCTTAGCGGGGCGGTGGGCTTTCTTT. Full variable domain (rest looked up from reference TRBV7-2 and TRBJ1-1): GAGVSQSPSNKVTEKGKDVELRCDPISGHTALYWYRQSLGQGLEFLIYFQGNSAPDKSGLPSDRFSAERTGGSVSTLTIQRTQQEDSAVYLCASSLAGRWAFFGQGTRLTVV.

The rearrangement links TRBV14 to TRBJ1-2; TRBD1 matches at 7 bases. There are 14 residues in the CDR3. Trimming removed 1 base from V and 4 bases from J; junction bases left unmatched: 3. CDR1 is SGHDN and CDR2 is FVKESK in the germline V gene. The chain's CDR3 is CASSQGQGLYGYTF. The CDR3 nucleotides are TGTGCCAGCAGCCAAGGACAGGGACTCTATGGCTACACCTTC.

The V call is TRBV30, the J call TRBJ2-7, with a possible D match to TRBD1 (8 bases). From germline, CDR1 is GTSNPN and CDR2 SVGIG (reference sequence). This CDR3 has 15 amino acids. V lost 5 bases, J lost 7 bases, and 24 bases lay in between. CDR3 sequence: CAWATGGTNSGEQYV. In DNA form, the CDR3 reads TGTGCCTGGGCCACAGGGGGGACTAACTCGGGGGAGCAGTACGTC.

The table lists this clone with a few counts. This chain uses TRBV28 with TRBJ2-7; TRBD1 aligns across 7 bases. The CDR3 runs to 13 residues. Trimming took 3 bases from V and 7 from J; bases not matched to a gene: 6. CDR1 and CDR2 from the germline V gene are MDHEN and SYDVKM. This CDR3 reads CASSLGPRGEQYV. In nucleotides, the CDR3 is TGTGCCAGCAGTTTGGGGCCCAGGGGGGAGCAGTACGTC.

This sequence joins TRBV30 and TRBJ2-7; D not certain. Trimming cost V 5 bases and J 9 bases, with 14 bases left between them. This CDR3 comprises 11 residues. Germline CDR1 GTSNPN, CDR2 SVGIG (reference sequence). The CDR3 is CAWPTGAAQYV. The CDR3 DNA sequence: TGTGCCTGGCCTACTGGAGCCGCGCAGTACGTC.

The J gene is TRBJ2-2, the V gene TRBV7-3, with 11 positions matching TRBD2. Germline V CDR1 and CDR2: SGHTA, FQGTGA. This CDR3 contains 16 residues. V was pared by 2 bases and J by 6 bases, with 5 bases of the junction left unmatched. CDR3 amino acids: CASSLLAGGLPGELFF. For the CDR3, the DNA is TGTGCCAGCAGCTTATTAGCGGGAGGGCTTCCCGGGGAGCTGTTTTTT.

The chain recombines TRBV27 with TRBJ1-4; D may be TRBD1 (6 bases). This CDR3 has 12 amino acids. Germline assignment: CDR1 MNHEY and CDR2 SMNVEV (reference sequence). Trimming removed 2 bases from V and 8 bases from J, with 6 bases in between. The CDR3 DNA reads TGTGCCAGCAGTTTAAGGGGGGAAAAACTGTTTTTT. It encodes CASSLRGEKLFF.

The chain has TRBV5-5 and TRBJ2-3; D unclear. CDR3 size: 15 residues. V dropped 6 bases and J dropped 0 bases, with 14 bases sitting between them. Germline V gene sequence: CDR1 SGHKS, CDR2 YYEKEE (reference sequence). The CDR3 DNA sequence: TGTGCCAGCATTATGACTGTGGGTAGCACAGATACGCAGTATTTT. It specifies CASIMTVGSTDTQYF.

The chain couples TRBV5-1 to TRBJ2-5; possible D gene TRBD2, 7 bases. This CDR3 comprises 16 residues. Trimming cost V 4 bases and J 2 bases, with 18 bases left between them. CDR1 and CDR2 from the germline V gene are SGHRS and YFSETQ. For the CDR3, the DNA is TGCGCCAGCAGCGCCAACAGGGTCGGGGGGCAAGAGACCCAGTACTTC. This encodes CASSANRVGGQETQYF.

The V and J genes are TRBV11-3 and TRBJ1-1, with 10 bases fitting TRBD1. V lost 3 bases to trimming and J lost 0 bases; unmatched junction nucleotides: 4. CDR3 size: 16 residues. CDR1 and CDR2 (germline): SGHNT, YENEEA. The CDR3 nucleotides are TGTGCCAGCAGCTTGGGACAGGGGACAATGAACACTGAAGCTTTCTTT. Translating it yields CASSLGQGTMNTEAFF. Using reference TRBV11-3 and TRBJ1-1 for the parts outside the CDR3, the full variable domain is EAGVVQSPRYKIIEKKQPVAFWCNPISGHNTLYWYLQNLGQGPELLIRYENEEAVDDSQLPKDRFSAERLKGVDSTLKIQPAELGDSAVYLCASSLGQGTMNTEAFFGQGTRLTVV.

The V and J genes are TRBV27 and TRBJ1-2; 10 nucleotides match TRBD1. This CDR3 region has 16 residues. The V gene's germline CDR1 is MNHEY and CDR2 SMNVEV (reference sequence). V shed 4 bases and J 0 bases; nucleotides not matched to a gene: 5. CDR3 DNA: TGTGCCAGCAGTTACGGGACAGGGGCAGCTAACTATGGCTACACCTTC. This translates into CASSYGTGAANYGYTF.

The chain employs TRBV5-5 and TRBJ2-1; tentative D call: TRBD1 (5 bases). Germline V gene data show CDR1 as SGHKS and CDR2 as YYEKEE (reference sequence). The CDR3 runs 15 residues. V shed 4 bases and J shed 7 bases, with 18 bases lying between them. CDR3 loop: CASSLGQTLGNEQFF. The DNA of the CDR3 is TGTGCCAGCAGCCTAGGACAAACCTTGGGAAATGAGCAGTTCTTC.